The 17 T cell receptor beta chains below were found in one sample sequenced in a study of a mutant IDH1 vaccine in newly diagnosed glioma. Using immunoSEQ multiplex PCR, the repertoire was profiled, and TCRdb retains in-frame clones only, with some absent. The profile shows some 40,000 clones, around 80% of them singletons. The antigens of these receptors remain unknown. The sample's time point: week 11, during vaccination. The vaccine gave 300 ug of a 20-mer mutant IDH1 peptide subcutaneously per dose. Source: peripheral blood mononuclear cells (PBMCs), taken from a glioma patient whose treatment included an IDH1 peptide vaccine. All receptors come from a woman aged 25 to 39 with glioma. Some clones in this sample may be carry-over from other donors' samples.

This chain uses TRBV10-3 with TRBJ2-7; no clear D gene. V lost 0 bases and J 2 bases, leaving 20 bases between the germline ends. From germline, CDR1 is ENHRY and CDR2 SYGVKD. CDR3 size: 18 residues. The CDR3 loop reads CAISESFFGAGTTYEQYF. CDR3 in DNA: TGTGCCATCAGTGAGTCTTTTTTTGGTGCTGGTACTACCTACGAGCAGTACTTC.

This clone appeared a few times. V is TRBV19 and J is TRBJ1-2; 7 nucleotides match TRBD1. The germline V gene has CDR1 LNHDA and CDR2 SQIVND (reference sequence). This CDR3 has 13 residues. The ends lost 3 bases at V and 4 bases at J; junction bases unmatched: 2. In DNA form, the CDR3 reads TGTGCCAGTAGTATGACAGGGAGCTATGGCTACACCTTC. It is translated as CASSMTGSYGYTF.

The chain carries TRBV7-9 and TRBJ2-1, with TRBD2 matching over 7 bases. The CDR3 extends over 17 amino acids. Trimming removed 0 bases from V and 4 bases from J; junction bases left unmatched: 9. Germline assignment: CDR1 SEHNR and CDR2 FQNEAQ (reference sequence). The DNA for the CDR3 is TGTGCCAGCAGCTTAGCGTACGTCAGCGGGAAATACAATGAGCAGTTCTTC. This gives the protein CASSLAYVSGKYNEQFF. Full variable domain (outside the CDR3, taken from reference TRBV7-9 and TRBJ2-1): DTGVSQNPRHKITKRGQNVTFRCDPISEHNRLYWYRQTLGQGPEFLTYFQNEAQLEKSRLLSDRFSAERPKGSFSTLEIQRTEQGDSAMYLCASSLAYVSGKYNEQFFGPGTRLTVL.

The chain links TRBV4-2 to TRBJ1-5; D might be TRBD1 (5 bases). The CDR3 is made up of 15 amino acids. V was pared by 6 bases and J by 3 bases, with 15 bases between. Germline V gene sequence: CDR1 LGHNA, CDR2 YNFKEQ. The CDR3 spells CASRPDRLINQPQHF. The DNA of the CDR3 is TGTGCCAGCAGACCCGACAGATTAATCAATCAGCCCCAGCATTTT.

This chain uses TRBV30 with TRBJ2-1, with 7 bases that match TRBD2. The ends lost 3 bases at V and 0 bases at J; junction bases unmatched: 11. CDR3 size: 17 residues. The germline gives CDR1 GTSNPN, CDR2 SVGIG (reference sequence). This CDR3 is CAWSGGERGRSYNEQFF. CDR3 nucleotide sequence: TGTGCCTGGAGCGGTGGGGAGCGGGGCCGCTCCTACAATGAGCAGTTCTTC. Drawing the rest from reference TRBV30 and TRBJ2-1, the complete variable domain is SQTIHQWPATLVQPVGSPLSLECTVEGTSNPNLYWYRQAAGRGLQLLFYSVGIGQISSEVPQNLSASRPQDRQFILSSKKLLLSDSGFYLCAWSGGERGRSYNEQFFGPGTRLTVL.

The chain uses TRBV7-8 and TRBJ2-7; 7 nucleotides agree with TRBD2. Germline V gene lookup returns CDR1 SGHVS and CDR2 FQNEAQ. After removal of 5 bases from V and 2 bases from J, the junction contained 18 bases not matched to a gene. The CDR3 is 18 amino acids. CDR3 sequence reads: CASSPQFGPGTNAYEQYF. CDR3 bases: TGTGCCAGCAGCCCCCAATTCGGCCCCGGGACTAACGCCTACGAGCAGTACTTC.

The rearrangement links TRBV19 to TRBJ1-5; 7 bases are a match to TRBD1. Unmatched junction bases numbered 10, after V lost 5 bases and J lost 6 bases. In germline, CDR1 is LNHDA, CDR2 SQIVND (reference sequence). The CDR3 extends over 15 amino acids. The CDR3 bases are TGTGCCAGTAGTTCCGGACAGGTCGGCAGTCAGCCCCAGCATTTT. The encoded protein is CASSSGQVGSQPQHF.

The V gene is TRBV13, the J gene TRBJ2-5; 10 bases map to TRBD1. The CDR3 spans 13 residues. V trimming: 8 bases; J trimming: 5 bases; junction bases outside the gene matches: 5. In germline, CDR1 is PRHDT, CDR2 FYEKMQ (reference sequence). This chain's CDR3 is CASDRGQGETQYF. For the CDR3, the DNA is TGTGCCAGCGACAGGGGGCAAGGGGAGACCCAGTACTTC.

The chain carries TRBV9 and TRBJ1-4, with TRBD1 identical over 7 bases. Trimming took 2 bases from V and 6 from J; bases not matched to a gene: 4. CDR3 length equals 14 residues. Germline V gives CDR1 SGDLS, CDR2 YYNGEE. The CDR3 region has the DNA TGTGCCAGCAGCGTGGGGACAGAGGATGAAAAACTGTTTTTT. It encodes CASSVGTEDEKLFF. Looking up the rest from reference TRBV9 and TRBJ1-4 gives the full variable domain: DSGVTQTPKHLITATGQRVTLRCSPRSGDLSVYWYQQSLDQGLQFLIQYYNGEERAKGNILERFSAQQFPDLHSELNLSSLELGDSALYFCASSVGTEDEKLFFGSGTQLSVL.

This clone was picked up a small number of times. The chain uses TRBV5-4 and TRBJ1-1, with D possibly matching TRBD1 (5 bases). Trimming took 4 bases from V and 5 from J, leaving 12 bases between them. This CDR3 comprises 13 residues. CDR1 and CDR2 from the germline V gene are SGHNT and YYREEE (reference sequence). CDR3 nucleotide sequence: TGTGCCAGCAGCCTCCTGGGGGGGACTGAAGCTTTCTTT. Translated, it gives CASSLLGGTEAFF. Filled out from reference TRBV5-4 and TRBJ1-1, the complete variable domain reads ETGVTQSPTHLIKTRGQQVTLRCSSQSGHNTVSWYQQALGQGPQFIFQYYREEENGRGNFPPRFSGLQFPNYSSELNVNALELDDSALYLCASSLLGGTEAFFGQGTRLTVV.

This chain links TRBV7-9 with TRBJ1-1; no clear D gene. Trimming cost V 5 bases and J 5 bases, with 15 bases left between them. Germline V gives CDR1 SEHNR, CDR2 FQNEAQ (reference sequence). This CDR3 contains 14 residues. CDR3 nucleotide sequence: TGTGCCAGCAGCCCCAAGGGCCCGGGGACTGAAGCTTTCTTT. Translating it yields CASSPKGPGTEAFF.

This CDR3 is CASGTGTGGWNTGELFF. As DNA, the CDR3 is TGTGCCAGCGGGACCGGGACAGGGGGCTGGAACACCGGGGAGCTGTTTTTT. The V call is TRBV4-2, the J call TRBJ2-2; TRBD1 aligns across 12 bases. Per germline, CDR1 LGHNA and CDR2 YNFKEQ. This CDR3 contains 17 residues. V gave up 8 bases and J gave up 1 base; unmatched junction bases: 8.

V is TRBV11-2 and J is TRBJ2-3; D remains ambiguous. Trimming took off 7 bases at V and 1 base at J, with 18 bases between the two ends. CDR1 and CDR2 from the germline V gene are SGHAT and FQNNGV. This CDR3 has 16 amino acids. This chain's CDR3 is CASTYLVGSGTDTQYF. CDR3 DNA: TGTGCCAGCACCTATCTCGTGGGGTCGGGCACAGATACGCAGTATTTT.

The CDR3 here is CAGTGKGMTMGEAFF. CDR3 nucleotide sequence: TGTGCCGGCACAGGGAAGGGAATGACTATGGGGGAAGCTTTCTTT. This sequence joins TRBV2 and TRBJ1-1; D perhaps matches TRBD1 (6 bases). V shed 11 bases and J shed 8 bases, with 27 bases lying between them. From germline, CDR1 is SNHLY and CDR2 FYNNEI. This CDR3 spans 15 amino acids.

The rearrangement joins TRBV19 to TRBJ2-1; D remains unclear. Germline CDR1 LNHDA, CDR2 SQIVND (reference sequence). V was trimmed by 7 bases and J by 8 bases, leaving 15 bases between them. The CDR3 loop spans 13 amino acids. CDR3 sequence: CASTHKTFDEQFF. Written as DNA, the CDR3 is TGTGCCAGTACCCATAAGACTTTCGATGAGCAGTTCTTC.

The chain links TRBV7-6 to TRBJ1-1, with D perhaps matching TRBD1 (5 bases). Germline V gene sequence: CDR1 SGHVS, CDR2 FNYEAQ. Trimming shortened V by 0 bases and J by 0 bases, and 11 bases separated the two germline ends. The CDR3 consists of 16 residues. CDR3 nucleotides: TGTGCCAGCAGCTTAGCGGGCAGGGCTATGAACACTGAAGCTTTCTTT. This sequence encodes CASSLAGRAMNTEAFF.

The CDR3 here is CASSESGALRHEQFF. In DNA, the CDR3 is TGCGCCAGCAGTGAGTCAGGGGCGCTCCGGCATGAGCAGTTCTTC. V usage is TRBV10-1 and J usage is TRBJ2-1, with a tentative D call TRBD1 (5 bases). V was clipped by 0 bases and J by 8 bases, with 14 bases between them. This CDR3 region has 15 residues. Per the germline V gene, CDR1 is WNHNN and CDR2 is SYGVQD (reference sequence).